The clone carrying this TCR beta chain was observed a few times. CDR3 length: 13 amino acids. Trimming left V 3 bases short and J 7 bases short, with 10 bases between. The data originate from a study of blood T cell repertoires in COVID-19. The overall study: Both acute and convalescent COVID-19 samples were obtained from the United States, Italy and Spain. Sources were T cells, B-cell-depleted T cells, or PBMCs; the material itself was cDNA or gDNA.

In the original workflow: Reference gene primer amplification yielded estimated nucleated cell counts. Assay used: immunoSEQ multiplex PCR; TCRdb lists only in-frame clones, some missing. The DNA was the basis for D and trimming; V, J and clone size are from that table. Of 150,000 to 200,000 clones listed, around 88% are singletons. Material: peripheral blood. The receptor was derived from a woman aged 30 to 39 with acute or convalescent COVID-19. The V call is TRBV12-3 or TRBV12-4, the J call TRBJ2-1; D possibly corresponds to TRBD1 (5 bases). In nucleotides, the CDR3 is TGTGCCAGCAGTTTGAACAGGTGGAATGAGCAGTTCTTC. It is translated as CASSLNRWNEQFF.